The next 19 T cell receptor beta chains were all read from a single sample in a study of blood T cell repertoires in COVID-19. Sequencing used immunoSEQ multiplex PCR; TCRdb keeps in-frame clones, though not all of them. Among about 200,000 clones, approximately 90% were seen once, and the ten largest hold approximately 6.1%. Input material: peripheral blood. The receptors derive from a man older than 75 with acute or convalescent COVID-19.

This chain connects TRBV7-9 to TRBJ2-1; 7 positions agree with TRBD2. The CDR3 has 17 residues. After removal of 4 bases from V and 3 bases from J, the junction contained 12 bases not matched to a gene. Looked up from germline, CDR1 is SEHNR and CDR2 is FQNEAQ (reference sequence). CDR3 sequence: CASSSRGGGRGYNEQFF. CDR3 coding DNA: TGTGCCAGCAGCTCGCGCGGAGGCGGGAGAGGCTACAATGAGCAGTTCTTC.

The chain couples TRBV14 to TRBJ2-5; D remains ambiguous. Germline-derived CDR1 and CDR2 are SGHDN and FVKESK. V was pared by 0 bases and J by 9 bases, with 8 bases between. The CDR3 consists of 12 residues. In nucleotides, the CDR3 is TGTGCCAGCAGCCAAGATCGGGTGGCCCAGTACTTC. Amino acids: CASSQDRVAQYF.

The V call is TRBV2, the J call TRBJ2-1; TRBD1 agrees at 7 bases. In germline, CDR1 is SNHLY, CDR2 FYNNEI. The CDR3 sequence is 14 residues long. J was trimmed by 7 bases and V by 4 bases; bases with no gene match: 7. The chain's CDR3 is CASSGDRVVNEQFF. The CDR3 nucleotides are TGTGCCAGCAGTGGCGACAGGGTTGTGAATGAGCAGTTCTTC.

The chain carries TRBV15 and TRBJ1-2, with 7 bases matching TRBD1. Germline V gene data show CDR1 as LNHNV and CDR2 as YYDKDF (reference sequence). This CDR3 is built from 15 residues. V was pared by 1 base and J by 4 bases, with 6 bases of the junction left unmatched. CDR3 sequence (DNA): TGTGCCACCAGCAGAGGGACAGGTGAAACCTATGGCTACACCTTC. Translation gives CATSRGTGETYGYTF.

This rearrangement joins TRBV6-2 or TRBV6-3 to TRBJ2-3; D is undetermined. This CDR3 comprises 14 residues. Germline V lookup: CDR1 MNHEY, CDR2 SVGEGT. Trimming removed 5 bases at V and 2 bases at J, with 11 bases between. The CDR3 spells CASSLRHPTDTQYF. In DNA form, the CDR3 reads TGTGCCAGCAGTCTCAGGCACCCCACAGATACGCAGTATTTT.

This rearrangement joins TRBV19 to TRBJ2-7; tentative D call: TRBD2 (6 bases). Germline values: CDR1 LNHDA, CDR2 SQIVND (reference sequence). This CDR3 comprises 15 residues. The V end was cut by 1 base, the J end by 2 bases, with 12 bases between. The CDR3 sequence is CASSIVAGGTYEQYF. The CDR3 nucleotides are TGTGCCAGTAGTATAGTAGCTGGCGGGACCTACGAGCAGTACTTC.

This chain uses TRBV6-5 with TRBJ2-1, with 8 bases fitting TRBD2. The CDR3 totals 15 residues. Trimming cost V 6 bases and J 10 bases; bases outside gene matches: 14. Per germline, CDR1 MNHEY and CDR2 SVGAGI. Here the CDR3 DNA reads TGTGCCAGCAGCCGACTAGCGTCAGGCAAATGGGAGCAGTTCTTC. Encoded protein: CASSRLASGKWEQFF.

For the CDR3, the DNA is TGTGCCAGCAGCGCTTCGACAGGGGAAGAGACCCAGTACTTC. Its translation: CASSASTGEETQYF. J is TRBJ2-5 and V is TRBV5-4; 8 positions match TRBD1. Germline CDR1 reads SGHNT; CDR2 reads YYREEE (reference sequence). The CDR3 spans 14 residues. V lost 4 bases to trimming and J lost 3 bases; unmatched junction nucleotides: 5. The full variable domain, completed using reference TRBV5-4 and TRBJ2-5, is ETGVTQSPTHLIKTRGQQVTLRCSSQSGHNTVSWYQQALGQGPQFIFQYYREEENGRGNFPPRFSGLQFPNYSSELNVNALELDDSALYLCASSASTGEETQYFGPGTRLLVL.

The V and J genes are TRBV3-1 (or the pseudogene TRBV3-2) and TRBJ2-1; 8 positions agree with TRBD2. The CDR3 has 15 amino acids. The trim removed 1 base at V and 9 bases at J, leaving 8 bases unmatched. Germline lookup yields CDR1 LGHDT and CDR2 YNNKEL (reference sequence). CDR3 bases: TGTGCCAGCAGCCAAGGGGCGGGAGGAAGTAGTGAGCAGTTCTTC. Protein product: CASSQGAGGSSEQFF.

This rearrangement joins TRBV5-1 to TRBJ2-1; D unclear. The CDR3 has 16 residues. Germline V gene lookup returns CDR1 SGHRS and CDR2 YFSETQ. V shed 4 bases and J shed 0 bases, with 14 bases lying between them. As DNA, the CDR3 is TGCGCCAGCAGCCCTCTAGTCATGGGCTCCTACAATGAGCAGTTCTTC. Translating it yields CASSPLVMGSYNEQFF. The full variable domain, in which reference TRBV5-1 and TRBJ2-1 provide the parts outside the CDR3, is KAGVTQTPRYLIKTRGQQVTLSCSPISGHRSVSWYQQTPGQGLQFLFEYFSETQRNKGNFPGRFSGRQFSNSRSEMNVSTLELGDSALYLCASSPLVMGSYNEQFFGPGTRLTVL.

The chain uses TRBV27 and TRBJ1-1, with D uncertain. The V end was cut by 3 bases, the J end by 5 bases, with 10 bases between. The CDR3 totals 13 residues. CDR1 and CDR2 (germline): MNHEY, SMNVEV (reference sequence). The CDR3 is CASSLGRWTEAFF. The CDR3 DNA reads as TGTGCCAGCAGTTTGGGGAGGTGGACTGAAGCTTTCTTT.

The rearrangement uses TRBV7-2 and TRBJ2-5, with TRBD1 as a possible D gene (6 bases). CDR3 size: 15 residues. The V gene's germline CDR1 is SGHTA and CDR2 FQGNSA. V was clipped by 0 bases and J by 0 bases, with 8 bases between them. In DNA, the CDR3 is TGTGCCAGCAGCTTAGCGGGGACAAACCAAGAGACCCAGTACTTC. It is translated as CASSLAGTNQETQYF.

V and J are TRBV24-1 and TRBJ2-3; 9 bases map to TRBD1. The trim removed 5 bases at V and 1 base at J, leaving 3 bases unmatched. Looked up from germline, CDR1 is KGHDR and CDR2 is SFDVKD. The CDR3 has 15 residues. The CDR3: CATSARDRGTDTQYF. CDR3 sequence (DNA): TGTGCCACCAGTGCTCGGGACAGGGGCACAGATACGCAGTATTTT.

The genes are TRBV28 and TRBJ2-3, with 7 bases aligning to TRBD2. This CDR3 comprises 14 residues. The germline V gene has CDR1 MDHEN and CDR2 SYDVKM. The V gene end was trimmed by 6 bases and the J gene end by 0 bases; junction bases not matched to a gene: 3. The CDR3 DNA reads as TGTGCCAGCAGCAGGGACTACAGCACAGATACGCAGTATTTT. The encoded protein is CASSRDYSTDTQYF.

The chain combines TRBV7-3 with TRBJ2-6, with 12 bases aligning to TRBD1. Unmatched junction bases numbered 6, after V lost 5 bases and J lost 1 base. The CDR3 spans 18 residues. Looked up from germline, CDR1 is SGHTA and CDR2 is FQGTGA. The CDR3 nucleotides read TGTGCCAGCAGCGAACCGGGACAGGGGGCGTCTGGGGCCAACGTCCTGACTTTC. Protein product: CASSEPGQGASGANVLTF.

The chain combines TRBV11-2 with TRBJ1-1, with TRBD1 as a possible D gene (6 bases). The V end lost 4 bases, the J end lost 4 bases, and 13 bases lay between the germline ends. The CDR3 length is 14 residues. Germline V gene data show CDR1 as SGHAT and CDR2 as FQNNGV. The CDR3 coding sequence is TGTGCCAGCAGCTGGGCGGGGGGCCGCACTGAAGCTTTCTTT. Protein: CASSWAGGRTEAFF.

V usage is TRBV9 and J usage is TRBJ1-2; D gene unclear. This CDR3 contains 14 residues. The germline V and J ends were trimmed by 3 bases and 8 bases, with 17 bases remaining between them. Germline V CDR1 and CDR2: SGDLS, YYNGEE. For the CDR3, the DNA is TGTGCCAGCAGCGCAAGACAACGGGAAGAAGGCTACACCTTC. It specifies CASSARQREEGYTF.

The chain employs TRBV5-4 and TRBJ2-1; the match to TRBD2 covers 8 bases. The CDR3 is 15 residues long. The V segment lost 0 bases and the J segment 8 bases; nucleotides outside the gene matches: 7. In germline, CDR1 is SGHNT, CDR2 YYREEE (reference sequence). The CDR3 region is CASSLAGRGGDEQFF. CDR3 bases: TGTGCCAGCAGCTTGGCGGGACGGGGGGGCGATGAGCAGTTCTTC.

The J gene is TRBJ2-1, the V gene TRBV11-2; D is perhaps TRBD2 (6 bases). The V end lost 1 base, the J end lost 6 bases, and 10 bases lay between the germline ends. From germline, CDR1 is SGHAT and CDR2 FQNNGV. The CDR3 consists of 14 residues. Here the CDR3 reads CASSLGGEVNEQFF. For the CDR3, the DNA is TGTGCCAGCAGCTTAGGAGGGGAGGTCAATGAGCAGTTCTTC.